This T cell receptor beta chain was recovered during a study of T cells after yellow fever vaccination. The CDR3 runs 16 residues. Germline CDR1 and CDR2: SSHAT and FNYEAQ (reference sequence). TCRdb reprocessed the 5' RACE reads via MiXCR and lists one record per CDR3 protein. Seen here are around 49,000 distinct CDR3 sequences, 6.5% to 8.5% observed once, and the top ten hold approximately 15%. This clonotype appeared many times. An end of the junction differs from the germline gene, which may be a read error. This sample comprised CD8+ T cells not binding an NS4B(214-222) dextramer, sorted from PBMCs, obtained 45 days after the yellow fever booster vaccination. The clonotype was recovered from a man aged 25 to 40 who received the YFV17D yellow fever vaccine. The V gene is TRBV7-7, the J gene TRBJ2-2, with 8 bases aligning to TRBD2. As DNA, the CDR3 is TGTGCTAGCAGCTTGGTCGGCGGGGGGCACACCGGGGAGCTGTTTTTT. Protein: CASSLVGGGHTGELFF.